This TCR beta chain stems from a study of CD8 T cells in ankylosing spondylitis. General study results and limits: Characteristic, it appeared, of ankylosing spondylitis blood was a TCR beta motif of several highly homologous variants. Clones linked to the disease showed a CD8+ phenotype. They occurred at relatively low frequencies in peripheral blood. Matched ankylosing spondylitis synovial fluid reportedly contained a significantly enriched population of disease-linked clones. Previous work reported some of these motif variants in the synovial fluid and blood of reactive arthritis.

Remarks on this clonotype: Its antigen is unidentified.

The TCR beta libraries were generated through quantitative 5'-RACE incorporating molecular barcodes. TCRdb reprocessed the 5' RACE reads via MiXCR and lists one record per CDR3 protein. The sample holds about 440,000 distinct CDR3 sequences, 17% seen once. In germline, CDR1 is WSHSY, CDR2 SAAADI. This CDR3 is built from 14 residues. The ends lost 3 bases at V and 3 bases at J; junction bases unmatched: 1. Sequences were obtained from blood, either unsorted or a sorted T cell fraction (not recorded which). The clonotype was recovered from a male donor with ankylosing spondylitis. V gene TRBV10-2 combines with J gene TRBJ2-3; 9 bases line up with TRBD1. This CDR3 reads CASSEQGATDTQYF. CDR3 DNA: TGCGCCAGCAGTGAACAGGGGGCTACAGATACGCAGTATTTT.